Following are 15 T cell receptor beta chains from one sample sequenced in a study of T cell repertoires in cytomegalovirus infection (dated by TCRdb to the late 2010s). Instrument used: Illumina HiSeq 1500. Clones were called with MiXCR by TCRdb after fastp trimmed the public reads at Q25, and only in-frame beta chains were retained. For every CDR3 protein sequence, its rows merge into one entry that carries the most common genes and DNA. Across this sample there are 130,000 or so distinct CDR3 sequences, with roughly 6% seen only once. Approximately 19% of the sample goes to the ten largest clones. The sample taken for sequencing was PBMCs. These receptors were obtained from a human donor in good health (CMV status not recorded). Some clones in this sample may be carry-over from other donors' samples.

This clonotype was seen more than once but under ten times. This chain joins TRBV20-1 and TRBJ1-5; the D gene is possibly TRBD1 (5 bases). Germline V CDR1 and CDR2: DFQATT, SNEGSKA (reference sequence). The CDR3 has 15 amino acids. V lost 1 base to trimming and J lost 2 bases, with 12 bases between them. The CDR3 loop reads CSARAEGTGNQPQHF. CDR3 coding DNA: TGCAGTGCTAGAGCCGAGGGGACGGGCAATCAGCCCCAGCATTTT.

This clonotype was counted only a few times. This sequence joins TRBV7-3 and TRBJ2-1, with D unclear. This CDR3 contains 13 residues. Trimming removed 3 bases from V and 5 bases from J, with 8 bases in between. CDR1 and CDR2 (germline): SGHTA, FQGTGA. The CDR3: CASSFGPNNEQFF. CDR3 in DNA: TGTGCCAGCAGCTTCGGGCCCAACAATGAGCAGTTCTTC.

This clonotype was observed at least ten times. The chain has TRBV7-2 and TRBJ1-1, with 10 bases lining up with TRBD1. CDR1 is SGHTA, CDR2 FQGNSA, per germline. CDR3 size: 18 residues. J lost 4 bases, V lost 5 bases, and 16 bases had no gene match. CDR3 sequence: CASSPGQGESPLGTEAFF. The CDR3 DNA reads TGTGCCAGCAGCCCCGGACAGGGGGAATCCCCCTTGGGCACTGAAGCTTTCTTT. Full variable domain (missing parts from reference TRBV7-2 and TRBJ1-1): GAGVSQSPSNKVTEKGKDVELRCDPISGHTALYWYRQSLGQGLEFLIYFQGNSAPDKSGLPSDRFSAERTGGSVSTLTIQRTQQEDSAVYLCASSPGQGESPLGTEAFFGQGTRLTVV.

This clonotype has at least ten counts. This chain joins TRBV19 and TRBJ1-1; D perhaps matches TRBD1 (6 bases). Germline V lookup: CDR1 LNHDA, CDR2 SQIVND (reference sequence). V was cut by 1 base and J by 3 bases, with 12 bases left in between. This CDR3 has 15 amino acids. CDR3 sequence: CASSIAQGPHTEAFF. The CDR3, as DNA: TGTGCCAGTAGTATAGCACAGGGACCCCACACTGAAGCTTTCTTT.

This clonotype was detected many times. The rearrangement links TRBV5-5 to TRBJ2-1; tentatively, D is TRBD2 (6 bases). The germline CDR1 and CDR2 sequences are SGHKS and YYEKEE (reference sequence). The CDR3 extends over 14 amino acids. V was clipped by 7 bases and J by 10 bases, with 21 bases between them. Here the CDR3 reads CASADEGSAGEQFF. CDR3 sequence (DNA): TGTGCCAGCGCAGACGAGGGGTCGGCGGGGGAGCAGTTCTTC.

Remarks on this clonotype: Being one base from a much bigger clone, this may be a read error. The V and J genes are TRBV5-1 and TRBJ2-3; 11 positions agree with TRBD2. Germline V lookup: CDR1 SGHRS, CDR2 YFSETQ. This CDR3 region has 15 residues. V gave up 4 bases and J gave up 5 bases; unmatched junction bases: 6. The CDR3 loop reads CASSPASGGIDTQYF. CDR3 sequence (DNA): TGCGCCAGCAGCCCCGCTAGCGGGGGGATAGATACGCAGTATTTT. Complete variable domain (other parts from reference TRBV5-1 and TRBJ2-3): KAGVTQTPRYLIKTRGQQVTLSCSPISGHRSVSWYQQTPGQGLQFLFEYFSETQRNKGNFPGRFSGRQFSNSRSEMNVSTLELGDSALYLCASSPASGGIDTQYFGPGTRLTVL.

In this sample, this clonotype turned up many times. In DNA, the CDR3 is TGTGCCAGCAGCTTAGCGGGGACAGAGAGGACCCAGTACTTC. As protein: CASSLAGTERTQYF. The V and J genes are TRBV7-6 and TRBJ2-5; 7 positions match TRBD1. With V trimmed by 0 bases and J by 7 bases, 5 bases remained unmatched. This CDR3 region has 14 residues. Germline V gives CDR1 SGHVS, CDR2 FNYEAQ.

The rearrangement joins TRBV6-1 to TRBJ1-5; 7 bases fit TRBD1. From germline, CDR1 is MNHNS and CDR2 SASEGT. The V and J ends lost 0 bases and 2 bases, in that order; junction bases with no gene match: 4. The CDR3 totals 16 residues. In nucleotides, the CDR3 is TGTGCCAGCAGTGAAGCGTACAGGGGCGGCAATCAGCCCCAGCATTTT. This encodes CASSEAYRGGNQPQHF.

This clonotype was counted a few times. V and J are TRBV5-1 and TRBJ1-2; 8 nucleotides align to TRBD1. CDR3 size: 13 residues. The germline gives CDR1 SGHRS, CDR2 YFSETQ. V shed 4 bases and J 7 bases; nucleotides not matched to a gene: 6. The CDR3 spells CASSPGQGGGYTF. As DNA, the CDR3 is TGCGCCAGCAGCCCCGGACAGGGAGGTGGCTACACCTTC.

The table lists this clonotype with many counts. The gene calls are TRBV7-6 and TRBJ2-3; TRBD2 agrees at 8 bases. The germline V gene encodes CDR1 SGHVS and CDR2 FNYEAQ. The V and J ends lost 5 bases and 0 bases, in that order; junction bases with no gene match: 10. The CDR3 runs to 17 residues. The CDR3 loop reads CASSPALSGASTDTQYF. DNA of the CDR3: TGTGCCAGCAGCCCAGCCCTTAGCGGGGCTAGCACAGATACGCAGTATTTT. The variable domain in full, completed from reference TRBV7-6 and TRBJ2-3, reads GAGVSQSPRYKVTKRGQDVALRCDPISGHVSLYWYRQALGQGPEFLTYFNYEAQQDKSGLPNDRFSAERPEGSISTLTIQRTEQRDSAMYRCASSPALSGASTDTQYFGPGTRLTVL.

This clonotype came up many times. The chain uses TRBV7-2 and TRBJ2-1; possible D gene TRBD2, 7 bases. Per the germline V gene, CDR1 is SGHTA and CDR2 is FQGNSA. Trimming left V 3 bases short and J 0 bases short, with 15 bases between. The CDR3 runs 17 residues. For the CDR3, the DNA is TGTGCCAGCAGCTTTGTGGGGGGGCTGAGCTCCTACAATGAGCAGTTCTTC. It translates to CASSFVGGLSSYNEQFF.

This clonotype has at least ten counts. The rearrangement links TRBV7-3 to TRBJ2-7; D uncertain. This CDR3 has 14 amino acids. The ends were cut back, 5 bases at V and 3 bases at J, with 14 bases in the middle. The germline V gene has CDR1 SGHTA and CDR2 FQGTGA. CDR3 in amino acids: CASSPGPANYEQYF. CDR3 DNA: TGTGCCAGCAGCCCTGGACCGGCAAACTACGAGCAGTACTTC. The whole variable domain, filled in from reference TRBV7-3 and TRBJ2-7, reads GAGVSQTPSNKVTEKGKYVELRCDPISGHTALYWYRQSLGQGPEFLIYFQGTGAADDSGLPNDRFFAVRPEGSVSTLKIQRTERGDSAVYLCASSPGPANYEQYFGPGTRLTVT.

In its sample, this clonotype was seen many times. The V gene is TRBV7-9, the J gene TRBJ1-1; D is perhaps TRBD1 (6 bases). V was shortened by 7 bases and J by 1 base, with 13 bases between the two germline ends. From germline, CDR1 is SEHNR and CDR2 FQNEAQ (reference sequence). The CDR3 extends over 14 amino acids. Here the CDR3 reads CASNTWGANTEAFF. In DNA, the CDR3 is TGTGCCAGCAACACTTGGGGGGCGAACACTGAAGCTTTCTTT.

This clonotype was counted many times. The V call is TRBV27, the J call TRBJ1-4, with a possible D match to TRBD1 (5 bases). V lost 6 bases to trimming and J lost 8 bases, with 19 bases between them. Germline values: CDR1 MNHEY, CDR2 SMNVEV (reference sequence). The CDR3 is 15 residues long. For the CDR3, the DNA is TGTGCCAGCAGACCCACAGGACCCGGTGGGGAAAAACTGTTTTTT. This encodes CASRPTGPGGEKLFF.

Of note for this clonotype: A clone one base away is much larger, so this may be a read error. The V and J genes are TRBV20-1 and TRBJ2-3; 9 positions match TRBD2. The germline V gene encodes CDR1 DFQATT and CDR2 SNEGSKA (reference sequence). The CDR3 length is 15 residues. The CDR3 coding sequence is TGCAGTGCCAGCGGGACTAGCCTTGGCACAGGTACGCAGTATTTT. Translating it yields CSASGTSLGTGTQYF.